Shown below are 26 T cell receptor beta chains from a single sample sequenced in a study of beta chain features in type 1 diabetes. Reverse transcription of all isolated RNA meant that expressed TCRB transcripts were sequenced. The protocol was immunoSEQ multiplex PCR, while the TCRdb copy is restricted to in-frame clones and leaves out a portion. The sample shows 140,000 to 150,000 clones, under 60% of them seen only once. Sequenced input: Tregs from blood. The source of these receptors is a man between 18 and 35 years old in good health.

This rearrangement joins TRBV7-3 to TRBJ2-2, with 9 nucleotides matching TRBD2. The CDR3 covers 16 residues. The J segment lost 1 base and the V segment lost 0 bases, leaving 0 bases of the junction unmatched. Germline values: CDR1 SGHTA, CDR2 FQGTGA. CDR3 nucleotides: TGTGCCAGCAGCTTAACTAGCGGGAGGAACACCGGGGAGCTGTTTTTT. Its translation: CASSLTSGRNTGELFF.

This clone was detected only a few times. The chain uses TRBV13 and TRBJ2-7; a possible D gene is TRBD1 (6 bases). The CDR3 is made up of 12 amino acids. From germline, CDR1 is PRHDT and CDR2 FYEKMQ (reference sequence). Trimming stripped 4 bases from V and 4 bases from J, with 8 bases between. The CDR3 is CASSSTGYEQYF. For the CDR3, the DNA is TGTGCCAGCAGCTCGACAGGATACGAGCAGTACTTC. The full variable domain, completed using reference TRBV13 and TRBJ2-7, is AAGVIQSPRHLIKEKRETATLKCYPIPRHDTVYWYQQGPGQDPQFLISFYEKMQSDKGSIPDRFSAQQFSDYHSELNMSSLELGDSALYFCASSSTGYEQYFGPGTRLTVT.

The chain carries TRBV6-1 and TRBJ2-5; 11 bases line up with TRBD1. V lost 8 bases and J lost 4; bases outside the gene matches: 6. The germline gives CDR1 MNHNS, CDR2 SASEGT. The CDR3 length is 14 residues. The CDR3 protein is CASGSGQGGETQYF. The CDR3 nucleotides read TGTGCCAGCGGCTCGGGACAGGGGGGAGAGACCCAGTACTTC.

The chain links TRBV7-2 to TRBJ2-4, with 12 nucleotides matching TRBD1. Germline trimming cut 5 bases from V and 6 bases from J; bases unmatched to any gene: 8. The germline CDR1 and CDR2 sequences are SGHTA and FQGNSA. The CDR3 covers 16 residues. This chain's CDR3 is CASSGGTGGLGNIQYF. The CDR3, as DNA: TGTGCCAGCAGCGGTGGGACAGGGGGCTTAGGAAACATTCAGTACTTC.

The chain uses TRBV28 and TRBJ2-7; 8 nucleotides agree with TRBD1. Per the germline V gene, CDR1 is MDHEN and CDR2 is SYDVKM. There are 15 residues in the CDR3. J was trimmed by 4 bases and V by 7 bases; bases with no gene match: 12. CDR3 loop: CASTSTGRGLYEQYF. Written as DNA, the CDR3 is TGTGCCAGCACCTCGACGGGCAGGGGGCTATACGAGCAGTACTTC.

A single count supports this clone. The V and J genes are TRBV7-2 and TRBJ2-3; 10 nucleotides match TRBD2. V trimming: 4 bases; J trimming: 6 bases; junction bases outside the gene matches: 10. CDR3 length: 16 amino acids. Germline V CDR1 and CDR2: SGHTA, FQGNSA. The CDR3 spells CASSSGIAGGRDTQYF. CDR3 in DNA: TGTGCCAGCAGCTCTGGGATAGCGGGGGGCCGGGATACGCAGTATTTT.

This chain connects TRBV7-2 to TRBJ2-3; TRBD1 matches at 8 bases. The germline CDR1 and CDR2 sequences are SGHTA and FQGNSA. There are 15 residues in the CDR3. The V and J ends lost 5 bases and 5 bases, in that order; junction bases with no gene match: 9. CDR3 in amino acids: CASSQSGTGVDTQYF. The CDR3 nucleotides are TGTGCCAGCAGCCAATCCGGGACAGGAGTAGATACGCAGTATTTT.

The rearrangement links TRBV10-3 to TRBJ2-1, with TRBD2 matching 7 bases. The CDR3 consists of 12 residues. The V gene's germline CDR1 is ENHRY and CDR2 SYGVKD. V trimming: 1 base; J trimming: 10 bases; junction bases outside the gene matches: 1. The CDR3 is CAISEWGGEQFF. The CDR3 DNA sequence: TGTGCCATCAGTGAGTGGGGGGGGGAGCAGTTCTTC.

The genes are TRBV18 and TRBJ1-3, with D possibly being TRBD1 (5 bases). From germline, CDR1 is KGHSH and CDR2 LQKENI. V was shortened by 1 base and J by 2 bases, with 15 bases between the two germline ends. This CDR3 spans 17 amino acids. DNA for the CDR3: TGTGCCAGCTCACCACTCCAGCGGGGGTTCACTGGAAACACCATATATTTT. Translation: CASSPLQRGFTGNTIYF. Full variable domain (outside the CDR3, taken from reference TRBV18 and TRBJ1-3): NAGVMQNPRHLVRRRGQEARLRCSPMKGHSHVYWYRQLPEEGLKFMVYLQKENIIDESGMPKERFSAEFPKEGPSILRIQQVVRGDSAAYFCASSPLQRGFTGNTIYFGEGSWLTVV.

In its sample, this clone was seen a few times. V usage is TRBV4-2 and J usage is TRBJ2-1; 7 nucleotides match TRBD2. CDR3 length equals 13 residues. Germline lookup yields CDR1 LGHNA and CDR2 YNFKEQ. The trim removed 0 bases at V and 12 bases at J, leaving 5 bases unmatched. In DNA, the CDR3 is TGTGCCAGCAGCCAAGATGAGAGACTAGCGCAGTTCTTC. Translation: CASSQDERLAQFF.

In DNA form, the CDR3 reads TGCGCCAGCAGCTTGGCAGGACAAGGAACTGAAGCTTTCTTT. It encodes CASSLAGQGTEAFF. The V gene is TRBV5-1, the J gene TRBJ1-1; D is perhaps TRBD1 (5 bases). Germline V gene lookup returns CDR1 SGHRS and CDR2 YFSETQ. The CDR3 is 14 amino acids. V shed 0 bases and J shed 5 bases, with 11 bases lying between them. Full variable domain (outside the CDR3, taken from reference TRBV5-1 and TRBJ1-1): KAGVTQTPRYLIKTRGQQVTLSCSPISGHRSVSWYQQTPGQGLQFLFEYFSETQRNKGNFPGRFSGRQFSNSRSEMNVSTLELGDSALYLCASSLAGQGTEAFFGQGTRLTVV.

The CDR3 here is CATGGEQFF. The DNA of the CDR3 is TGTGCCACCGGTGGTGAGCAGTTCTTC. This chain links TRBV7-9 with TRBJ2-1; D unresolved. The CDR3 spans 9 residues. Trimming removed 10 bases at V and 9 bases at J, with 7 bases between. Germline assignment: CDR1 SEHNR and CDR2 FQNEAQ (reference sequence).

V is TRBV7-2 and J is TRBJ2-7; 11 bases are shared with TRBD2. CDR3 length: 15 residues. Germline V lookup: CDR1 SGHTA, CDR2 FQGNSA. With 5 bases clipped from V and 6 bases from J, the junction kept 9 bases outside the gene matches. The CDR3 DNA is TGTGCCAGCAGCCTTCTTCTAGCGGGAGGTGCCGAGCAGTACTTC. Encoded protein: CASSLLLAGGAEQYF.

The rearrangement uses TRBV5-1 and TRBJ1-1; the D is unclear. The V end lost 0 bases, the J end lost 10 bases, and 16 bases lay between the germline ends. Germline loops: CDR1 SGHRS, CDR2 YFSETQ. This CDR3 region has 14 residues. DNA of the CDR3: TGCGCCAGCAGCTTGGTCGGGAGGAGTGAACCAGCTTTCTTT. Translation: CASSLVGRSEPAFF.

This sequence joins TRBV5-1 and TRBJ1-4; a weak D match, TRBD1 (5 bases). Germline-derived CDR1 and CDR2 are SGHRS and YFSETQ. The CDR3 is 14 amino acids. V lost 4 bases and J lost 6, with 13 bases in between. The chain's CDR3 is CASSRDRSDEKLFF. The CDR3 DNA reads TGCGCCAGCAGCCGAGACAGATCAGATGAAAAACTGTTTTTT.

The chain links TRBV18 to TRBJ2-1; TRBD2 agrees at 9 bases. Trimming cost V 4 bases and J 7 bases; bases outside gene matches: 17. Germline CDR1 KGHSH, CDR2 LQKENI. CDR3 length equals 18 residues. CDR3 region: CASSQNLWLAGFMNEQFF. The CDR3, as DNA: TGTGCCAGCTCACAGAATCTTTGGCTAGCGGGATTTATGAATGAGCAGTTCTTC.

This clone was counted between two and nine times. The chain employs TRBV11-2 and TRBJ2-7; possible D gene TRBD2, 6 bases. CDR1 is SGHAT, CDR2 FQNNGV, per germline. This CDR3 is 15 amino acids long. V was clipped by 1 base and J by 4 bases, with 14 bases between them. The DNA for the CDR3 is TGTGCCAGCAGCTTAGGCCTAGCGAGCGCTTACGAGCAGTACTTC. Protein product: CASSLGLASAYEQYF.

This clone was seen a handful of times. The chain couples TRBV28 to TRBJ1-4; the D is unclear. V gave up 10 bases and J gave up 7 bases, with 16 bases separating them. The CDR3 covers 13 residues. Germline CDR1 MDHEN, CDR2 SYDVKM. The CDR3 coding sequence is TGTGCCACCGCGTCCTCCTACGGTGAAAAACTGTTTTTT. Protein sequence: CATASSYGEKLFF.

This clone was picked up a small number of times. The CDR3 reads CASSQVFRARMAFF. DNA of the CDR3: TGCGCCAGCAGCCAAGTGTTCAGGGCTCGGATGGCTTTCTTT. This chain joins TRBV4-3 and TRBJ1-1, with TRBD1 as a possible D gene (5 bases). From germline, CDR1 is LGHNA and CDR2 YSLEER. The CDR3 is 14 amino acids. The V gene lost 1 base and the J gene lost 11 bases, with 17 bases spanning the gap.

This clone was detected a few times. The V call is TRBV5-4, the J call TRBJ2-3; 9 positions agree with TRBD2. CDR1 SGHNT and CDR2 YYREEE come from the germline V gene (reference sequence). V gave up 10 bases and J gave up 3 bases; unmatched junction bases: 6. This CDR3 has 13 amino acids. The CDR3 DNA follows: TGTGCCGAGGCTAGCGGGATAACAGATACGCAGTATTTT. Its protein is CAEASGITDTQYF.

V is TRBV27 and J is TRBJ1-2; TRBD1 aligns across 8 bases. The CDR3 sequence is 16 residues long. The germline gives CDR1 MNHEY, CDR2 SMNVEV (reference sequence). V gave up 4 bases and J gave up 3 bases; unmatched junction bases: 10. The chain's CDR3 is CASSSHYRGYDYGYTF. DNA for the CDR3: TGTGCCAGCAGTTCCCACTACAGGGGGTATGACTATGGCTACACCTTC.

This clone was observed a few times. The chain uses TRBV7-9 and TRBJ2-3, with 8 positions matching TRBD1. Germline CDR1 is SEHNR and CDR2 is FQNEAQ (reference sequence). The V gene end was trimmed by 5 bases and the J gene end by 4 bases; junction bases not matched to a gene: 11. The CDR3 has 16 amino acids. The CDR3 is CASSPLRDRFADTQYF. CDR3 DNA sequence: TGTGCCAGCAGCCCCCTGCGGGACAGGTTCGCAGATACGCAGTATTTT.

The V gene is TRBV5-5, the J gene TRBJ2-2; possibly TRBD2 for D (6 bases). Trimming stripped 4 bases from V and 8 bases from J, with 12 bases between. Germline V CDR1 and CDR2: SGHKS, YYEKEE (reference sequence). The CDR3 has 13 amino acids. CDR3 sequence: CASSVSGRGELFF. In DNA, the CDR3 is TGTGCCAGCAGCGTATCAGGGAGGGGGGAGCTGTTTTTT.

The V and J genes are TRBV11-2 and TRBJ2-5; TRBD2 aligns across 14 bases. The V segment lost 5 bases and the J segment 4 bases; nucleotides outside the gene matches: 12. The CDR3 sequence is 18 residues long. Germline-derived CDR1 and CDR2 are SGHAT and FQNNGV. The CDR3 bases are TGTGCCAGCAGCAAAAAGAGGGTGACTAGCGGGGGGGGAGAGACCCAGTACTTC. Translated: CASSKKRVTSGGGETQYF.

This clone was observed a single time. The chain uses TRBV10-3 and TRBJ1-6; D uncertain. This CDR3 spans 14 amino acids. V was trimmed by 3 bases and J by 7 bases, leaving 10 bases between them. Per germline, CDR1 ENHRY and CDR2 SYGVKD. For the CDR3, the DNA is TGTGCCATCAGTGATAGAGGCCGAAATTCACCCCTCCACTTT. It yields the protein CAISDRGRNSPLHF.

The chain is built from TRBV6-1 and TRBJ1-5; no clear D. V gave up 3 bases and J gave up 5 bases, with 8 bases separating them. The CDR3 runs 13 residues. Germline CDR1 MNHNS, CDR2 SASEGT. CDR3 bases: TGTGCCAGCAGTGACAGCGGTTATCAGCCCCAGCATTTT. Its protein product is CASSDSGYQPQHF.